This T cell receptor beta chain was captured in a study of T cells after yellow fever vaccination. Each CDR3 protein is one row after TCRdb ran MiXCR on the 5' RACE reads. The sample has 100,000 to 150,000 distinct CDR3 sequences; roughly 10% are singletons. In this sample, this clonotype turned up many times. Germline CDR1 reads SGHRS; CDR2 reads YFSETQ. The CDR3 contains 16 residues. Trimming removed 1 base at V and 2 bases at J, with 16 bases between. This material consisted of CD8+ T cells sorted from PBMCs, taken on the day of the yellow fever booster vaccination. This TCR derives from a man younger than 35 who received the YFV17D yellow fever vaccine. The V gene is TRBV5-1, the J gene TRBJ2-7; the D gene is possibly TRBD1 (7 bases). The CDR3 nucleotides read TGCGCCAGCAGCTTGCGTGTGGAGGGGGCTACCTACGAGCAGTACTTC. Translation gives CASSLRVEGATYEQYF. Using reference TRBV5-1 and TRBJ2-7 for the parts outside the CDR3, the full variable domain is KAGVTQTPRYLIKTRGQQVTLSCSPISGHRSVSWYQQTPGQGLQFLFEYFSETQRNKGNFPGRFSGRQFSNSRSEMNVSTLELGDSALYLCASSLRVEGATYEQYFGPGTRLTVT.